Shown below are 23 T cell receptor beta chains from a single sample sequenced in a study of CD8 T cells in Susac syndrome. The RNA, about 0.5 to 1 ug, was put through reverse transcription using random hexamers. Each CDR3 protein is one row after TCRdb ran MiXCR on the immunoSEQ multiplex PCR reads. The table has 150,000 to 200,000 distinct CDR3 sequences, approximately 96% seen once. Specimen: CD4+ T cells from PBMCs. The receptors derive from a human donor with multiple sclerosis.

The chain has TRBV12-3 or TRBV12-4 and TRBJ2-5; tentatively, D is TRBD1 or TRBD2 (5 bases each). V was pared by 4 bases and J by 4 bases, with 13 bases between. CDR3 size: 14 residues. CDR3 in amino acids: CASSWRVGGETQYF. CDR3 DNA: TGTGCCAGCAGTTGGCGCGTTGGGGGAGAGACCCAGTACTTC.

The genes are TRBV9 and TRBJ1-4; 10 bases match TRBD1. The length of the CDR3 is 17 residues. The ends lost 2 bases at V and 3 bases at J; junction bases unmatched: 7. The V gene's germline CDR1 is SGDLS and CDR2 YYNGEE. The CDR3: CASSVDRGRGANEKLFF. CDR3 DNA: TGTGCCAGCAGCGTCGACAGGGGGCGCGGAGCTAATGAAAAACTGTTTTTT.

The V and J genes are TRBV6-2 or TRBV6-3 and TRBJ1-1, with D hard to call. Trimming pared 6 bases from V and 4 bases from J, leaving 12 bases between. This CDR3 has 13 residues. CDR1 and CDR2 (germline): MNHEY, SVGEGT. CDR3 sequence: CASRPSLVTEAFF. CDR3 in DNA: TGTGCCAGCAGGCCGTCCCTCGTCACTGAAGCTTTCTTT.

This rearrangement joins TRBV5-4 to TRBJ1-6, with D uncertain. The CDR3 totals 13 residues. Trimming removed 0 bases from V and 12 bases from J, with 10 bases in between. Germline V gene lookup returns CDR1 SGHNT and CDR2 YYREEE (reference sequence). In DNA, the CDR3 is TGTGCCAGCAGCTTGGCCGAGGAATTACCCCTCCACTTT. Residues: CASSLAEELPLHF.

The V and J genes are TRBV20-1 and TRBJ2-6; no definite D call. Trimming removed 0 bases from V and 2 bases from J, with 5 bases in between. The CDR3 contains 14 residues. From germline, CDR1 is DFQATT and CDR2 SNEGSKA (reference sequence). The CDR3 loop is CSAREMAGANVLTF. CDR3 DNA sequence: TGCAGTGCTAGAGAAATGGCTGGGGCCAACGTCCTGACTTTC.

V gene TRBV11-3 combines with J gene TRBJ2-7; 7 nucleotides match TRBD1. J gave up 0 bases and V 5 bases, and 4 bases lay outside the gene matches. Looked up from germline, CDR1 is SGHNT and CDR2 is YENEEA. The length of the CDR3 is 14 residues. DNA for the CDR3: TGTGCCAGCAGCCCCGACAGGGACTCCTACGAGCAGTACTTC. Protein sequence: CASSPDRDSYEQYF.

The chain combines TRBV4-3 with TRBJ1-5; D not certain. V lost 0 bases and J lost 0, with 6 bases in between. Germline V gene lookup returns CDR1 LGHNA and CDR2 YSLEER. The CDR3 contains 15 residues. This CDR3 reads CASSQDRDSNQPQHF. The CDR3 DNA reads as TGCGCCAGCAGCCAAGATAGAGATAGCAATCAGCCCCAGCATTTT.

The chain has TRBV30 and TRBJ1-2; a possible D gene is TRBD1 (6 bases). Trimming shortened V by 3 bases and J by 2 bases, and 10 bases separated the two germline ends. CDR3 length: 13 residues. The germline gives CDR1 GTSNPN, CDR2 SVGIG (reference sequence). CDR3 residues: CAWSRDINYGYTF. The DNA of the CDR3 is TGTGCCTGGAGCAGGGACATCAACTATGGCTACACCTTC.

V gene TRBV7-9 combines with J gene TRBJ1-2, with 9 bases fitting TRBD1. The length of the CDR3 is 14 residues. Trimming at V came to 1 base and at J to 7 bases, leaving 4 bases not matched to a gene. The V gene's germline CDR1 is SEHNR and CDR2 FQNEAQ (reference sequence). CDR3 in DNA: TGTGCCAGCAGCTTAGTGACAGGGGGAAGTGGCTACACCTTC. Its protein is CASSLVTGGSGYTF.

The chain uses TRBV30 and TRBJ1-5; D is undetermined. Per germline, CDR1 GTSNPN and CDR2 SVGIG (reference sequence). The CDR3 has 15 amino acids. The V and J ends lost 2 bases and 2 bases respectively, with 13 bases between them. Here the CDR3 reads CAWSPAGRGNQPQHF. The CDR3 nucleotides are TGTGCCTGGAGTCCGGCGGGTAGGGGCAATCAGCCCCAGCATTTT. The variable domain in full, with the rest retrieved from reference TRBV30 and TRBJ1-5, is SQTIHQWPATLVQPVGSPLSLECTVEGTSNPNLYWYRQAAGRGLQLLFYSVGIGQISSEVPQNLSASRPQDRQFILSSKKLLLSDSGFYLCAWSPAGRGNQPQHFGDGTRLSIL.

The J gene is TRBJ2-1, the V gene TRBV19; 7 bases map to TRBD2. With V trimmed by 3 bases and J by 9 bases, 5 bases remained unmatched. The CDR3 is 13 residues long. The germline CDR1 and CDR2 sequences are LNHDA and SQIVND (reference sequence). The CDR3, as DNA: TGTGCCAGTAGTATCGGCGGGGGAGGTGAGCAGTTCTTC. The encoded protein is CASSIGGGGEQFF. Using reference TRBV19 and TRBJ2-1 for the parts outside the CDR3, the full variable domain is DGGITQSPKYLFRKEGQNVTLSCEQNLNHDAMYWYRQDPGQGLRLIYYSQIVNDFQKGDIAEGYSVSREKKESFPLTVTSAQKNPTAFYLCASSIGGGGEQFFGPGTRLTVL.

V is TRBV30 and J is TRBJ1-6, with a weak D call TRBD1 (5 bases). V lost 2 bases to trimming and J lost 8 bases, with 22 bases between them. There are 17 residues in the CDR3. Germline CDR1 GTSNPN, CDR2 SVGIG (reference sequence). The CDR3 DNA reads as TGTGCCTGGAGTACTGCTCCTAAGGGGTATCGGGATTCACCCCTCCACTTT. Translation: CAWSTAPKGYRDSPLHF.

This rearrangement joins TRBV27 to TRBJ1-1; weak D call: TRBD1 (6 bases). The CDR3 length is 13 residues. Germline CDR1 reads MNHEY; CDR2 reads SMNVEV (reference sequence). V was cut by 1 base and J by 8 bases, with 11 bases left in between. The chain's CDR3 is CASSLLGANEAFF. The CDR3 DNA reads TGTGCCAGCAGTTTATTGGGGGCGAACGAAGCTTTCTTT.

CDR3 DNA sequence: TGTGCCAGCAGTTTCGGAGGGACCGCCTATGGCTACACCTTC. It codes for CASSFGGTAYGYTF. The rearrangement uses TRBV28 and TRBJ1-2, with D perhaps matching TRBD1 (5 bases). The CDR3 is 14 amino acids. Deletions cut 3 bases from V and 4 bases from J, with 12 bases between. Per germline, CDR1 MDHEN and CDR2 SYDVKM.

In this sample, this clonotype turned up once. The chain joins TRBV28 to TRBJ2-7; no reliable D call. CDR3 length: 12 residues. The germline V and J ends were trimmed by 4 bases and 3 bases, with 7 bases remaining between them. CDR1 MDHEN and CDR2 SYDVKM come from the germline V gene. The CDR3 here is CASSYTVYEQYF. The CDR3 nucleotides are TGTGCCAGCAGTTATACGGTCTACGAGCAGTACTTC.

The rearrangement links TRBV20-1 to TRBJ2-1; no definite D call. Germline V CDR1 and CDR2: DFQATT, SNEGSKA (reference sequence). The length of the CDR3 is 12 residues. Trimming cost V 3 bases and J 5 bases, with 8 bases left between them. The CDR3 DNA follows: TGCAGTGCTAGGCACGGAGACAATGAGCAGTTCTTC. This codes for CSARHGDNEQFF.

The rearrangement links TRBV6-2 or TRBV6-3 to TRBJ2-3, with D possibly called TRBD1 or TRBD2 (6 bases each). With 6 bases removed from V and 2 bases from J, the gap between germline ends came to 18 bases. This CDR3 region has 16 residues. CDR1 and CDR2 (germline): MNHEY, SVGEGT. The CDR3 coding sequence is TGTGCCAGCAGCCACCCGTGGGGGGCCTACACAGATACGCAGTATTTT. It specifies CASSHPWGAYTDTQYF.

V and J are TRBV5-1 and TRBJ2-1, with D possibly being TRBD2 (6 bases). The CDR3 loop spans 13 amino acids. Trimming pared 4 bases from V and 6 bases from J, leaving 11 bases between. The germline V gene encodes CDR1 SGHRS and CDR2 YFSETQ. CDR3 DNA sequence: TGCGCCAGCAGCGCCGGACTACCCAATGAGCAGTTCTTC. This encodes CASSAGLPNEQFF.

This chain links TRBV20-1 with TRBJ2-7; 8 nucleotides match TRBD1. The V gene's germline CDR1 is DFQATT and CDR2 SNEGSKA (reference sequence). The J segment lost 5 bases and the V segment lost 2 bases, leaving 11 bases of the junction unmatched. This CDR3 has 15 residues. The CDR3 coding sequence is TGCAGTGCTAGACAGGGGGCTATCGGTGGGGACGAGCAGTACTTC. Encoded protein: CSARQGAIGGDEQYF.

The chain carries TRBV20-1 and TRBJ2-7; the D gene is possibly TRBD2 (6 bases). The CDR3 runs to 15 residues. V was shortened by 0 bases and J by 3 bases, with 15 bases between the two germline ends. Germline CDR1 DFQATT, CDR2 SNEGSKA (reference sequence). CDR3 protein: CSARDSSGVLYEQYF. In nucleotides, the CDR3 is TGCAGTGCTAGAGATAGTAGCGGCGTCCTCTACGAGCAGTACTTC.

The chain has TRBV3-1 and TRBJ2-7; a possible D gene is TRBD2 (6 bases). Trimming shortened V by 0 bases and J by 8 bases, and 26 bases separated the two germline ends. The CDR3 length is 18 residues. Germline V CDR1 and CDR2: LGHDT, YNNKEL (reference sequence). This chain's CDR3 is CASSQELPLWEVVSKQYF. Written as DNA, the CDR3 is TGTGCCAGCAGCCAAGAATTGCCCCTCTGGGAGGTAGTTTCGAAGCAGTACTTC.

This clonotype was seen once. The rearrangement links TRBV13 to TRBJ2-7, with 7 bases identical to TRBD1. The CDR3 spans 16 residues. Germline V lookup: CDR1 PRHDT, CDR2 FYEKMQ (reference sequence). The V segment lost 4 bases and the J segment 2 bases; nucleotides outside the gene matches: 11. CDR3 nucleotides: TGTGCCAGCAGCTCCCCTGCAGGGGGATTCCCCTACGAGCAGTACTTC. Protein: CASSSPAGGFPYEQYF.

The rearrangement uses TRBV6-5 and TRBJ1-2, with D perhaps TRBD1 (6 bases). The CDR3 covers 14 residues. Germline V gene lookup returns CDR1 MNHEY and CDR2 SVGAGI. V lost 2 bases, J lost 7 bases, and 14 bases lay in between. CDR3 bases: TGTGCCAGCAGTTACGAGTACAGGGAGGGTGGCTACACCTTC. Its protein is CASSYEYREGGYTF.